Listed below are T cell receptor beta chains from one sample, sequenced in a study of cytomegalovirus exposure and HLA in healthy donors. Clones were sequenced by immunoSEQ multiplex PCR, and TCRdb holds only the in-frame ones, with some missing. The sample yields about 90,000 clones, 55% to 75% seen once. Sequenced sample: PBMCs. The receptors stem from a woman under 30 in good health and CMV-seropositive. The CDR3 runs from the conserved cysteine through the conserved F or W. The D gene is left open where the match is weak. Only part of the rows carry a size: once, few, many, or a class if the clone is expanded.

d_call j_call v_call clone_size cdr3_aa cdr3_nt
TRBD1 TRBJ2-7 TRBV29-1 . CSVRVGGTGAHEQYF TGCAGCGTTAGGGTCGGAGGGACAGGCGCCCACGAGCAGTACTTC
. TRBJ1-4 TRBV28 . CASSPTDGGLFF TGTGCCAGCAGCCCCACCGACGGGGGGCTGTTTTTT
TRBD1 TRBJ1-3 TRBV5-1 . CASGQGAGNTIYF TGCGCCAGCGGACAGGGCGCTGGAAACACCATATATTTT
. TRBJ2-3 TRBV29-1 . CSIKRDPGADTQYF TGCAGCATCAAACGGGACCCGGGAGCAGATACGCAGTATTTT
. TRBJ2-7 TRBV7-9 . CASRNGGEQYF TGTGCCAGCAGGAACGGGGGCGAGCAGTACTTC
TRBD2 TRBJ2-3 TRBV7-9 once CASSRTVGRAIDTQYF TGTGCCAGCAGCCGAACTGTCGGGAGGGCCATAGATACGCAGTATTTT
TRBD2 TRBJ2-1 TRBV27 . CASSPGLSYNEQFF TGTGCCAGCAGTCCGGGACTATCCTACAATGAGCAGTTCTTC
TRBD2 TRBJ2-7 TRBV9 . CASSPEMTSGSSYEQYF TGTGCCAGCAGCCCAGAGATGACTAGCGGGAGCTCCTACGAGCAGTACTTC
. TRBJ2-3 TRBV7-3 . CASSPDRYTQYF TGTGCCAGCAGCCCAGACAGATATACGCAGTATTTT
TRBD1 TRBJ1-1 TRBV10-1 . CAGDRGMNTEAFF TGCGCCGGGGACAGGGGCATGAACACTGAAGCTTTCTTT
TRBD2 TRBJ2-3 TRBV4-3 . CASSQDGGGQGDTQYF TGCGCCAGCAGCCAAGACGGCGGGGGGCAAGGAGATACGCAGTATTTT
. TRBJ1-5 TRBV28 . CASSLDFSNQPQHF TGTGCCAGCAGTCTAGATTTTAGCAATCAGCCCCAGCATTTT
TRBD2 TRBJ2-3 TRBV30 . CAWRAGADTQYF TGTGCCTGGAGGGCGGGGGCAGATACGCAGTATTTT
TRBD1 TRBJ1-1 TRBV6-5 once CASSYRDREAFF TGTGCCAGCAGTTACCGGGACAGGGAAGCTTTCTTT
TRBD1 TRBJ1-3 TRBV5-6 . CASSGLDRPPAGNTIYF TGTGCCAGCAGCGGGCTGGACAGGCCCCCCGCTGGAAACACCATATATTTT
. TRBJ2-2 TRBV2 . CASGSTSFTGELFF TGTGCCAGCGGGTCGACTAGTTTCACCGGGGAGCTGTTTTTT
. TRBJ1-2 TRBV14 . CASSQGGYGYTF TGTGCCAGCAGCCAAGGCGGGTATGGCTACACCTTC
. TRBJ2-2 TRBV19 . CASSVEGTGELFF TGTGCCAGTAGTGTTGAGGGGACTGGGGAGCTGTTTTTT
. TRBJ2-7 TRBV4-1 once CASSQEWQGLHEQYF TGCGCCAGCAGCCAAGAATGGCAGGGCTTGCACGAGCAGTACTTC
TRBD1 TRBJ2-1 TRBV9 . CASTRGQSGNEQFF TGTGCCAGCACAAGGGGACAGTCGGGCAATGAGCAGTTCTTC
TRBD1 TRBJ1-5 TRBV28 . CASSLTGTGSNQPQHF TGTGCCAGCAGTTTGACAGGGACGGGGAGCAATCAGCCCCAGCATTTT
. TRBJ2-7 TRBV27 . CASSLIRGHEQYF TGTGCCAGCAGTTTGATTCGAGGGCACGAGCAGTACTTC
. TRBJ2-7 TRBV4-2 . CASSEAGTADSYEQYF TGTGCCAGCAGCGAGGCGGGCACAGCCGACTCCTACGAGCAGTACTTC
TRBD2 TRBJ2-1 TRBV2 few CASSYSGLAGVYNEQFF TGTGCCAGCAGCTACAGCGGACTAGCGGGAGTCTACAATGAGCAGTTCTTC
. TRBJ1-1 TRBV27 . CASSSRSPANTEAFF TGTGCCAGCAGTTCCAGATCCCCCGCGAACACTGAAGCTTTCTTT
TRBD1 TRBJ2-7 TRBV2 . CASRRTGGGDEQYF TGTGCCAGCCGCAGAACAGGGGGCGGCGACGAGCAGTACTTC
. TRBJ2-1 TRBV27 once CASSYGNPSSYNEQFF TGTGCCAGCAGTTACGGGAACCCGAGCTCCTACAATGAGCAGTTCTTC
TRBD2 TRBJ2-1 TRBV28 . CASRPGLATYNEQFF TGTGCCAGCAGGCCGGGACTAGCGACCTACAATGAGCAGTTCTTC
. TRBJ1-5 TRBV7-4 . CASSFGPGTNSNQPQHF TGTGCCAGCAGCTTCGGCCCCGGGACAAATAGCAATCAGCCCCAGCATTTT
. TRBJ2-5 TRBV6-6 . CASSYPGQKETQYF TGTGCCAGCAGTTACCCAGGACAGAAAGAGACCCAGTACTTC
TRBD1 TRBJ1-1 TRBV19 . CASSPPPGQGAFTEAFF TGTGCCAGTAGTCCCCCCCCGGGACAGGGGGCTTTCACTGAAGCTTTCTTT